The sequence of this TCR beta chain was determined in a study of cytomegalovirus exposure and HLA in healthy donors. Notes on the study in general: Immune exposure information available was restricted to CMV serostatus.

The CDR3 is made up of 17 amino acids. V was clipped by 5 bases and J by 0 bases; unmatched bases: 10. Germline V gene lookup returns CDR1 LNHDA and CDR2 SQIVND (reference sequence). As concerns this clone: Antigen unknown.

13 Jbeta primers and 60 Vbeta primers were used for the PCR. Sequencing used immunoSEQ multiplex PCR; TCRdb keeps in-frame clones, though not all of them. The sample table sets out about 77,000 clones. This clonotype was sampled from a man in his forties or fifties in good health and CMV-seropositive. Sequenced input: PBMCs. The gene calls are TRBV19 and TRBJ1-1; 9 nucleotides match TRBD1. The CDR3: CASSPRTGAVLNTEAFF. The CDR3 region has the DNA TGTGCCAGTAGTCCTCGGACAGGGGCCGTCTTGAACACTGAAGCTTTCTTT.